This passage covers 4 T cell receptor beta chains from one sample sequenced in a study of early T cells in non-severe SARS-CoV-2 infection. In TCRdb, the 5' RACE reads were re-called with MiXCR into one record per CDR3 protein. The table includes 66,000 or so distinct CDR3 sequences, roughly an eighth detected once. Material: whole blood. These receptors originate from an adult who was a healthcare worker with PCR-confirmed SARS-CoV-2 infection or an uninfected control (not recorded which).

This clonotype was seen repeatedly, ten times or more. The gene calls are TRBV27 and TRBJ2-4; 11 nucleotides line up with TRBD2. The germline V gene has CDR1 MNHEY and CDR2 SMNVEV (reference sequence). The length of the CDR3 is 18 residues. Unmatched junction bases numbered 10, after V lost 6 bases and J lost 0 bases. CDR3 in amino acids: CASSQLAGDPGAKNIQYF. CDR3 in DNA: TGTGCCAGCAGCCAACTAGCGGGAGACCCAGGAGCCAAAAACATTCAGTACTTC.

The J gene is TRBJ2-3, the V gene TRBV6-1, with a tentative D call TRBD1 (5 bases). Germline assignment: CDR1 MNHNS and CDR2 SASEGT. Trimming shortened V by 7 bases and J by 1 base, and 9 bases separated the two germline ends. CDR3 size: 13 residues. The CDR3 is CASIRGGTDTQYF. CDR3 coding DNA: TGTGCCAGCATTAGGGGTGGCACAGATACGCAGTATTTT.

This clonotype has at least ten counts. This chain links TRBV29-1 with TRBJ1-2; 7 bases map to TRBD1. Germline-derived CDR1 and CDR2 are SQVTM and ANQGSEA. Trimming removed 5 bases from V and 4 bases from J; junction bases left unmatched: 16. The CDR3 spans 16 residues. CDR3 sequence reads: CSVYGLKGAQGYGYTF. Here the CDR3 DNA reads TGCAGCGTTTACGGGTTAAAGGGGGCGCAGGGCTATGGCTACACCTTC.

In its sample, this clonotype was seen a few times. V gene TRBV20-1 combines with J gene TRBJ2-1; TRBD2 aligns across 12 bases. J lost 0 bases, V lost 3 bases, and 3 bases had no gene match. CDR1 and CDR2 from the germline V gene are DFQATT and SNEGSKA (reference sequence). There are 16 residues in the CDR3. CDR3 in amino acids: CSARGLAGSSYNEQFF. For the CDR3, the DNA is TGCAGTGCTAGGGGACTAGCGGGTAGCTCCTACAATGAGCAGTTCTTC.